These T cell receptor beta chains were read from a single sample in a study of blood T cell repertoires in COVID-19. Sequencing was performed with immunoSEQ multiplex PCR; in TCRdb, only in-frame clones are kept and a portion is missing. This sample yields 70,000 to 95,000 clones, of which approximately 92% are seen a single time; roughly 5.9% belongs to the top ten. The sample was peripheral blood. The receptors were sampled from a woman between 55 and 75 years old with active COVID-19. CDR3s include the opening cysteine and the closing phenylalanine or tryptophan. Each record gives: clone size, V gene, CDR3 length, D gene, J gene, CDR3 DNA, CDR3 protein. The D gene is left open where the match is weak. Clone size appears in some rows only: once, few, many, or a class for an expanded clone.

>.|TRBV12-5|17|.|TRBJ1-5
TGTGCTAGTGGTTTGGTACAAAAGGACAGCTCAAATCAGCTCCAGCATTTT
CASGLVQKDSSNQLQHF
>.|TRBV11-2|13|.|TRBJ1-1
TGTGCCAGCAGCTTAGTCGGGGTGTCTGAAGCTTTCTTT
CASSLVGVSEAFF
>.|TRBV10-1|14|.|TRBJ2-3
TGCGCCAGCAGTAAAGACAGGGAGGCAGATACGCAGTATTTT
CASSKDREADTQYF
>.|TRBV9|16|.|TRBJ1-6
TGTGCCAGCAGCGTAGGGGCCGATCAGGGTAATTCACCCCTCCACTTT
CASSVGADQGNSPLHF
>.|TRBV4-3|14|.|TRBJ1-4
TGCGCCAGCAGCCAAGTAAGGGGCAGGGAAAAACTGTTTTTT
CASSQVRGREKLFF
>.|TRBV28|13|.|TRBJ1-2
TGTGCCAGCAGAACTACGCAGGGTTATGGCTACACCTTC
CASRTTQGYGYTF
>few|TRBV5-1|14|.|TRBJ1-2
TGCGCCAGCAGCTTTACAGGGAACCTCTATGGCTACACCTTC
CASSFTGNLYGYTF
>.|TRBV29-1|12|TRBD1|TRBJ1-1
TGCAGCGTTGGGGACAGGGACACTGAAGCTTTCTTT
CSVGDRDTEAFF
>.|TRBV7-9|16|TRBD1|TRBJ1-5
TGTGCCAGCAGCTTAGAGGGGGGAACAGGGGATCAGCCCCAGCATTTT
CASSLEGGTGDQPQHF
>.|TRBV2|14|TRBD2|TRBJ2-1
TGTGCCAGCAGTGCCCCTAGCGGATACAATGAGCAGTTCTTC
CASSAPSGYNEQFF
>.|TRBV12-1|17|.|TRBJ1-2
TGTGCCAGCAGCTCCCGACAGGGCCCCACTTCAAACTATGGCTACACCTTC
CASSSRQGPTSNYGYTF
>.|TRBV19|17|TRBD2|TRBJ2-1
TGTGCCAGTAGTATGACGGTAGCGGGCGTCCCACACAATGAGCAGTTCTTC
CASSMTVAGVPHNEQFF
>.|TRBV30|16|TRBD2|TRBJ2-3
TGTGCCTGGAGTGTATCATGGCTAGCGGGCACAGATACGCAGTATTTT
CAWSVSWLAGTDTQYF
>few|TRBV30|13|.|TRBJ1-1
TGTGCCGGAAAGCGGACTGTTGGCACTGAAGCTTTCTTT
CAGKRTVGTEAFF
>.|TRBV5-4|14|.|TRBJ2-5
TGTGCCAGCAGCCTCCCGATGAGGCCAGAGACCCAGTACTTC
CASSLPMRPETQYF
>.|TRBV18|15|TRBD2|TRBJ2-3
TGTGCCAGCTCACCACAGCGGGAGGGCCTAGATACGCAGTATTTT
CASSPQREGLDTQYF
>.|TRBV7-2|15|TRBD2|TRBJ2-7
TGTGCCAGCAGCTTACAGTTTGGTAGCGGGGACGAGCAGTACTTC
CASSLQFGSGDEQYF
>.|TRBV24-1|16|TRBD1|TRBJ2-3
TGTGCCACCAGCGTCCCTGGACAGGGTTTGACAGATACGCAGTATTTT
CATSVPGQGLTDTQYF
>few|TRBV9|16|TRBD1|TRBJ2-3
TGTGCCAGCAGCCCCCGGACAGGGGGCGCGACAGATACGCAGTATTTT
CASSPRTGGATDTQYF
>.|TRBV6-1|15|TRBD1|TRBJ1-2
TGTGCCAGCAGTGAGTACAGACAGGGCAACTATGGCTACACCTTC
CASSEYRQGNYGYTF
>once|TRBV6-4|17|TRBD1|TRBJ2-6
TGTGCCAGCACCCCCGGGACAGGGGGCACTGGGGCCAACGTCCTGACTTTC
CASTPGTGGTGANVLTF
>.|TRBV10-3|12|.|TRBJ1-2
TGTGCCATCAGTACCAACAGGGACGGCTACACCTTC
CAISTNRDGYTF
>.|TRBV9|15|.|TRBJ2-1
TGTGCCAGCAGCGTAGGGACACCTACCTACAATGAGCAGTTCTTC
CASSVGTPTYNEQFF
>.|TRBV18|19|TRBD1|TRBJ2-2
TGTGCCAGCTCACCACAAATCGGGACAGAGGGGACCCGGACCGGGGAGCTGTTTTTT
CASSPQIGTEGTRTGELFF
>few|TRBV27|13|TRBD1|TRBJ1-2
TGTGCCAGCGGGGGACAGGGACACTATGGCTACACCTTC
CASGGQGHYGYTF
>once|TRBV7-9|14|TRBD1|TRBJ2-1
TGTGCCAGCAGCTTAGTACAGGGGGCCAATGAGCAGTTCTTC
CASSLVQGANEQFF
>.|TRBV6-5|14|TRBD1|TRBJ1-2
TGTGCCAGCAGGGACAGGGGGTTGGGCTATGGCTACACCTTC
CASRDRGLGYGYTF
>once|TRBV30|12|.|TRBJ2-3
TGTGCCTGGAGAGGTTCGGGGGATACGCAGTATTTT
CAWRGSGDTQYF
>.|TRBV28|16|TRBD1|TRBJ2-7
TGTGCCAGCAGCTCCAATGGACAGGGGGGCTCCTACGAGCAGTACTTC
CASSSNGQGGSYEQYF
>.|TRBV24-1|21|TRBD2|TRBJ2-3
TGTGCCACCAGTGACTCCGCCGGGAGGTGGCTCACCCGCTCTAGCACAGATACGCAGTATTTT
CATSDSAGRWLTRSSTDTQYF
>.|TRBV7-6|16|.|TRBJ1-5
TGTGCCAGCAGCTTAGATCCAGGGCCCCGCAATCAGCCCCAGCATTTT
CASSLDPGPRNQPQHF
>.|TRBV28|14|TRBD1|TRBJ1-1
TGTGCCAGCAGCCAATCGGACAGGGCCACTGAAGCTTTCTTT
CASSQSDRATEAFF
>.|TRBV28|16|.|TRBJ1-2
TGTGCCAGCAGTCCCCCTGCGGGGGGCGAATCCCATGGCTACACCTTC
CASSPPAGGESHGYTF
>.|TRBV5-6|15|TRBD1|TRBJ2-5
TGTGCCAGCAGCGTCCGGACAGGGGACCAAGAGACCCAGTACTTC
CASSVRTGDQETQYF
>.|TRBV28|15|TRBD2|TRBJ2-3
TGTGCCAGCACTGGCCCGGGGGGGAGCACAGATACGCAGTATTTT
CASTGPGGSTDTQYF
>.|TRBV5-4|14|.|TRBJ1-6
TGTGCCAGCAGCCTAAGGACAGCTGATTCACCCCTCCACTTT
CASSLRTADSPLHF
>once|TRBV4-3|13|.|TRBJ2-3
TGCGCCAGCAGCCAAGATCGACAGTATACGCAGTATTTT
CASSQDRQYTQYF
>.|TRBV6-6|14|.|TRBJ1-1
TGTGCCAGCAGTTACTCAGCGGGGAACACTGAAGCTTTCTTT
CASSYSAGNTEAFF
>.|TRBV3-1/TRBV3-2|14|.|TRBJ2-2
TGTGCCAGCAGCCAGGTGGAGTACACCGGGGAGCTGTTTTTT
CASSQVEYTGELFF